The clone carrying this T cell receptor (beta chain) was recorded a few times. The entry originates in a study of T cell repertoires in cytomegalovirus infection. TCRdb redid the calling of the reads with MiXCR, one entry per CDR3 protein. The sample consists of fewer than 200,000 distinct CDR3 sequences, approximately 14% of them appearing once. CDR3 size: 17 residues. Losses at the gene ends were 2 bases for V and 1 base for J; bases not matched to a gene: 8. Germline CDR1 and CDR2: KGHSH and LQKENI. The J gene is TRBJ1-1, the V gene TRBV18; 9 nucleotides match TRBD1. The sequenced material came from PBMCs. The TCR sequence derives from a human donor in good health (CMV status not recorded). Some clones in this sample may be carry-over from other donors' samples. CDR3 protein: CASSPRNTGGTNTEAFF. The CDR3 DNA reads TGTGCCAGCTCACCAAGGAATACAGGGGGCACGAACACTGAAGCTTTCTTT.